Following are 24 T cell receptor beta chains from one sample sequenced in a study of T-cell reconstitution after alpha-beta-depleted transplantation in children. Unique molecular identifiers featured in how the TCRbeta library was prepared. Each CDR3 protein gets one entry after TCRdb re-called the PCR reads with MiXCR. This sample has approximately 500,000 distinct CDR3 sequences, with roughly 10% found just once. Sequences were derived from PBMCs, sampled before TCRalphabeta/CD19-depleted stem cell transplant. These receptors originate from a child aged 2-9 years with inherited bone marrow failure, due to receive a stem cell transplant.

The sample holds many counts of this clonotype. This chain connects TRBV24-1 to TRBJ2-1; 7 bases map to TRBD2. From germline, CDR1 is KGHDR and CDR2 SFDVKD. The CDR3 loop spans 13 amino acids. The junction had 5 bases not matched to a gene; V was cut back by 7 bases and J by 6 bases. The CDR3 region is CATRGLLPNEQFF. The CDR3, as DNA: TGTGCCACCAGGGGACTACTACCCAATGAGCAGTTCTTC.

In its sample, this clonotype was seen many times. The gene calls are TRBV7-2 and TRBJ2-7, with D possibly matching TRBD2 (5 bases). There are 15 residues in the CDR3. Between the trimmed V and J ends, which lost 2 bases and 2 bases, there was a span of 13 bases. In germline, CDR1 is SGHTA, CDR2 FQGNSA. The CDR3 loop reads CASSLMGGRAYEQYF. The CDR3 nucleotides read TGTGCCAGCAGCTTAATGGGTGGGAGAGCCTACGAGCAGTACTTC.

This clonotype has just a few counts. The genes are TRBV29-1 and TRBJ2-2; 7 nucleotides align to TRBD2. V lost 7 bases and J lost 7; bases outside the gene matches: 3. CDR1 is SQVTM, CDR2 ANQGSEA, per germline. The CDR3 consists of 11 residues. CDR3 region: CSGGGGGELFF. CDR3 in DNA: TGCAGCGGCGGGGGAGGCGGGGAGCTGTTTTTT.

This rearrangement joins TRBV20-1 to TRBJ2-7, with 7 positions matching TRBD2. Germline V gene data show CDR1 as DFQATT and CDR2 as SNEGSKA (reference sequence). V shed 3 bases, J shed 7 bases, and the junction held 9 bases outside the gene matches. The CDR3 is 13 amino acids. The CDR3 here is CSASEGSGGEQYF. The CDR3 nucleotides are TGCAGTGCTAGTGAGGGGTCCGGGGGGGAGCAGTACTTC.

In this sample, this clonotype turned up many times. The genes are TRBV2 and TRBJ2-1, with TRBD2 matching 9 bases. Germline CDR1 reads SNHLY; CDR2 reads FYNNEI. Trimming at V came to 6 bases and at J to 4 bases, leaving 16 bases not matched to a gene. CDR3 length: 18 residues. The CDR3 region is CASRREVRLAGFYNEQFF. The CDR3 region has the DNA TGTGCCAGCAGGAGAGAAGTTCGTCTAGCGGGATTTTACAATGAGCAGTTCTTC.

This clonotype showed up many times. The genes are TRBV7-9 and TRBJ2-7; D is ambiguous. With 4 bases removed from V and 0 bases from J, the gap between germline ends came to 16 bases. CDR3 size: 16 residues. CDR1 is SEHNR and CDR2 is FQNEAQ in the germline V gene (reference sequence). CDR3 sequence: CASSYSYSLPSYEQYF. CDR3 sequence (DNA): TGTGCCAGCAGCTACAGCTACAGCCTACCCTCCTACGAGCAGTACTTC.

The chain links TRBV7-9 to TRBJ2-7; 7 positions agree with TRBD2. V shed 3 bases and J 5 bases; nucleotides not matched to a gene: 10. Germline CDR1 SEHNR, CDR2 FQNEAQ (reference sequence). The CDR3 is made up of 15 amino acids. CDR3 nucleotide sequence: TGTGCCAGCAGCTTTCGCGGGAGAGGGGCCGACGAGCAGTACTTC. Its translation: CASSFRGRGADEQYF.

This clonotype occurred many times. The V and J genes are TRBV4-3 and TRBJ2-2; 10 bases align to TRBD2. CDR1 and CDR2 (germline): LGHNA, YSLEER. Losses at the gene ends were 0 bases for V and 4 bases for J; bases not matched to a gene: 5. This CDR3 region has 17 residues. The CDR3 loop reads CASSQDRLAGVTGELFF. The CDR3 DNA is TGCGCCAGCAGCCAAGATCGTCTAGCGGGAGTCACCGGGGAGCTGTTTTTT.

This clonotype showed up many times. V gene TRBV12-3 or TRBV12-4 combines with J gene TRBJ2-2, with D possibly called TRBD1 or TRBD2 (5 bases each). The CDR3 totals 13 residues. Trimming pared 3 bases from V and 16 bases from J, leaving 18 bases between. CDR3 nucleotides: TGTGCCAGCAGTTTGGACCCCGGGGCCTTTGCGTTTTTT. This sequence encodes CASSLDPGAFAFF.

This clonotype came up many times. This chain connects TRBV21-1 to TRBJ2-5. TRBV21-1 is a listed pseudogene. The CDR3 spans 14 residues. CDR3 sequence reads: CASSRRVGQETQYF. CDR3 DNA: TGTGCCAGCAGCCGACGGGTCGGGCAAGAGACCCAGTACTTC.

This chain links TRBV27 with TRBJ2-1, with D maybe TRBD2 (5 bases). The CDR3 extends over 14 amino acids. Per germline, CDR1 MNHEY and CDR2 SMNVEV (reference sequence). With 4 bases removed from V and 7 bases from J, the gap between germline ends came to 14 bases. The CDR3 nucleotides are TGTGCCAGCAGTTCATGGACTGTGGGGAATGAGCAGTTCTTC. Residues: CASSSWTVGNEQFF.

This clonotype has only a few counts. The genes are TRBV20-1 and TRBJ2-1; D is possibly TRBD1 (5 bases). The CDR3 loop spans 12 amino acids. Germline assignment: CDR1 DFQATT and CDR2 SNEGSKA (reference sequence). Trimming shortened V by 4 bases and J by 11 bases, and 15 bases separated the two germline ends. CDR3: CSATPDTRKQFF. DNA for the CDR3: TGCAGTGCTACTCCGGACACAAGGAAGCAGTTCTTC.

This clonotype was seen repeatedly, ten times or more. V and J are TRBV5-6 and TRBJ2-7, with D tentatively TRBD1 (6 bases). V was shortened by 0 bases and J by 3 bases, with 7 bases between the two germline ends. This CDR3 spans 13 amino acids. CDR1 and CDR2 (germline): SGHDT, YYEEEE. The CDR3 coding sequence is TGTGCCAGCAGCTTGGTGGACAGCTACGAGCAGTACTTC. Translation: CASSLVDSYEQYF.

The chain carries TRBV2 and TRBJ2-5; TRBD2 agrees at 9 bases. The CDR3 has 16 amino acids. Germline lookup yields CDR1 SNHLY and CDR2 FYNNEI. The V and J ends lost 4 bases and 5 bases, in that order; junction bases with no gene match: 11. CDR3 sequence: CASSGNSGRRLETQYF. Here the CDR3 DNA reads TGTGCCAGCAGTGGCAATAGCGGGAGACGGTTGGAGACCCAGTACTTC.

There are many counts of this clonotype. The chain recombines TRBV5-6 with TRBJ1-5, with 7 bases lining up with TRBD1. This CDR3 has 15 amino acids. The V and J ends lost 2 bases and 2 bases, in that order; junction bases with no gene match: 4. Per germline, CDR1 SGHDT and CDR2 YYEEEE. CDR3 sequence (DNA): TGTGCCAGCAGCTTTGGACAGGCGGGCAATCAGCCCCAGCATTTT. As protein: CASSFGQAGNQPQHF.

CDR3 coding DNA: TGTGCCAGCAGCGCGACAGCCCAGCTTGAAGCTTTCTTT. Its protein product is CASSATAQLEAFF. V and J are TRBV7-9 and TRBJ1-1, with D possibly being TRBD1 (5 bases). This CDR3 comprises 13 residues. CDR1 and CDR2 (germline): SEHNR, FQNEAQ (reference sequence). V was cut by 5 bases and J by 7 bases, with 14 bases left in between.

This clonotype was recorded many times. The chain carries TRBV4-3 and TRBJ2-7, with D tentatively TRBD2 (5 bases). V gave up 0 bases and J gave up 3 bases, with 15 bases separating them. CDR1 and CDR2 (germline): LGHNA, YSLEER. The length of the CDR3 is 16 residues. CDR3 in amino acids: CASSQEYATRGYEQYF. The CDR3 coding sequence is TGCGCCAGCAGCCAAGAGTACGCGACACGGGGCTACGAGCAGTACTTC.

This clonotype has at least ten counts. This chain joins TRBV6-5 and TRBJ1-1, with D uncertain. Germline CDR1 and CDR2: MNHEY and SVGAGI. Trimming took 4 bases from V and 1 from J, leaving 7 bases between them. The CDR3 runs 13 residues. CDR3: CASSSRWNTEAFF. CDR3 sequence (DNA): TGTGCCAGCAGTTCCCGTTGGAACACTGAAGCTTTCTTT.

This clonotype was recorded many times. This chain connects TRBV7-9 to TRBJ2-2; D remains unclear. With 5 bases removed from V and 4 bases from J, the gap between germline ends came to 17 bases. Per the germline V gene, CDR1 is SEHNR and CDR2 is FQNEAQ (reference sequence). The length of the CDR3 is 16 residues. CDR3 DNA sequence: TGTGCCAGCAGCCCAAGTTCGGGTCGAGTCACCGGGGAGCTGTTTTTT. Translated, it gives CASSPSSGRVTGELFF.

This clonotype has ten or more counts. This sequence joins TRBV28 and TRBJ2-1, with a tentative D call TRBD2 (6 bases). The germline gives CDR1 MDHEN, CDR2 SYDVKM. The CDR3 is 14 amino acids. The V and J ends lost 6 bases and 2 bases respectively, with 11 bases between them. The CDR3 DNA follows: TGTGCCAGCAGGGAGGGTCGGACCTACAATGAGCAGTTCTTC. Protein product: CASREGRTYNEQFF.

Details on this clonotype: This could be a read error, since a much larger clone is one nucleotide away. The chain employs TRBV29-1 and TRBJ2-7; a weak D match, TRBD1 (6 bases). CDR3 length equals 15 residues. Germline V gene data show CDR1 as SQVTM and CDR2 as ANQGSEA. The CDR3 region has the DNA TGCAGCGTTGAATACCCTGTGGGGGCCGGCTACGACCAGTACTTC. It codes for CSVEYPVGAGYDQYF.

This clonotype was counted at least ten times. V is TRBV4-3 and J is TRBJ1-6; the D is unclear. The CDR3 sequence is 14 residues long. V lost 0 bases and J 10 bases, leaving 10 bases between the germline ends. CDR1 is LGHNA, CDR2 YSLEER, per germline. CDR3 sequence reads: CASSQDRGSSPLHF. As DNA, the CDR3 is TGCGCCAGCAGCCAAGACCGCGGGAGCTCACCCCTCCACTTT.

The sample holds many counts of this clonotype. The chain employs TRBV12-3 or TRBV12-4 and TRBJ2-3; 8 nucleotides align to TRBD1. The CDR3 loop spans 16 amino acids. Germline trimming cut 3 bases from V and 6 bases from J; bases unmatched to any gene: 11. CDR3 loop: CASSFRQGAGRDTQYF. The CDR3 nucleotides are TGTGCCAGCAGTTTTCGGCAGGGGGCTGGAAGGGATACGCAGTATTTT.

On this clonotype: A much bigger clone sits one base away, suggesting this may be a read error. The genes are TRBV29-1 and TRBJ2-2; tentative D call: TRBD2 (6 bases). CDR3 length: 13 amino acids. Germline CDR1 is SQVTM and CDR2 is ANQGSEA. V was clipped by 4 bases and J by 4 bases, with 10 bases between them. Here the CDR3 DNA reads TGCAGCGTTGGCGGGGCGCGCACCGGGGAGCTGTTTTTT. Its protein product is CSVGGARTGELFF.